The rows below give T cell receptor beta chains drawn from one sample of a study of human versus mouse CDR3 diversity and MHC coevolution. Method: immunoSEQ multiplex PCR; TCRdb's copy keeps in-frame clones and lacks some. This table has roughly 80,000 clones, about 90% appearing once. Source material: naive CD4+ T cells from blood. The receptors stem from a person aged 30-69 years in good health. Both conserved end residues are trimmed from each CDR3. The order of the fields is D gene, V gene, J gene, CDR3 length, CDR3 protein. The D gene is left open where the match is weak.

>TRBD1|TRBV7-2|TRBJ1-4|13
ASSSPDRVGEKLF
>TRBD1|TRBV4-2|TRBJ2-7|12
ASSQEGQSYEQY
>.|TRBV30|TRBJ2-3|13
AWSVKRGATDTQY
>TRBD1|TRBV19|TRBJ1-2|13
ASSTRDRGGYGYT
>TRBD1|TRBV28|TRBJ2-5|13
ASSDPGQGQETQY
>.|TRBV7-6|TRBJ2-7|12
ASSSTFTNYEQY
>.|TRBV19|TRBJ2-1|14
ASSILASASYNEQF
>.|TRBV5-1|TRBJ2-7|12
ASSFDSFSYEQY
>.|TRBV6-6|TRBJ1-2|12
ASSSRTFGYGYT
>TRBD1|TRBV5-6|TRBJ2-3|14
ASSLNRGSLTDTQY
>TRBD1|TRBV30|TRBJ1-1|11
ARKTGLNTEAF
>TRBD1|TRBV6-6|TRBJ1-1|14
ASSSSGQGLNTEAF
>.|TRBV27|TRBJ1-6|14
ASSLGGRDYNSPLH
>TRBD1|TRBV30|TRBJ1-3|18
AWSLSVPGTGAIRVNTIY